Listed below are T cell receptor beta chains from one sample, sequenced in a study of blood T cell repertoires in COVID-19. TCRdb's table, derived via immunoSEQ multiplex PCR, lists solely in-frame clones and lacks some. The sample comprises roughly 200,000 clones, approximately 92% of which are singletons, and approximately 0.5% rests with the top ten. The sequenced sample was peripheral blood. All receptors come from a man aged 50 or older with acute or convalescent COVID-19. CDR3s include the opening cysteine and the closing phenylalanine or tryptophan.

v_gene | CDR3aa
TRBV28 | CASSIQTGWGTDTQYF
TRBV28 | CASSLSSTEAFF
TRBV23-1 | CASTPGRPGVCSPLHF
TRBV7-9 | CASSFPGTGSTDTQYF
TRBV10-3 | CAISESGGDTQYF
TRBV4-1 | CASSPAWRSTDTQYF
TRBV5-1 | CASSLPGHTYEQYF
TRBV6-4 | CASREGQGADGYTF
TRBV28 | CASSLPWTGTGNTIYF
TRBV4-2 | CASSQGVPSGLQETQYF
TRBV5-6 | CASSWGVGTVEQYF
TRBV28 | CASRSGDSYEQYF
TRBV19 | CASSTGGRYNEQFF
TRBV7-9 | CASSLLAVQGTQYF
TRBV15 | CATSRGQGSNQPQHF
TRBV7-8 | CASSTQEIFGKLFF
TRBV23-1 | CASSQGLAEKPDEQYF
TRBV28 | CASSLPRQPEAFF
TRBV19 | CATSTGKGTEAFF
TRBV6-6 | CASRPLDRGPRDEQFF
TRBV7-9 | CASSLGIARGLSQPQHF
TRBV24-1 | CATSDAGSNTEAFF
TRBV6-6 | CASYRDYDPDTQYF
TRBV9 | CASSVASGLGFSEQFF
TRBV6-4 | CASSGELNTGELFF
TRBV5-1 | CASSLGGTSQETQYF
TRBV28 | CASSFPGYSPLHF
TRBV4-1 | CASSQGGRGRGEKLFF